The 9 T cell receptor beta chains below were found in one sample sequenced in a study of early T cells in non-severe SARS-CoV-2 infection. From the 5' RACE reads, TCRdb called clonotypes with MiXCR, one entry per CDR3 protein. The sample includes over 50,000 distinct CDR3 sequences, more than 13% seen only once; the top ten take 8% to 10%. The sample in question was whole blood, obtained at baseline. These receptors all stem from an adult who was a healthcare worker with PCR-confirmed SARS-CoV-2 infection or an uninfected control (not recorded which).

This chain uses TRBV2 with TRBJ2-5; D unclear. This CDR3 is 13 amino acids long. Germline V lookup: CDR1 SNHLY, CDR2 FYNNEI. The germline V and J ends were trimmed by 3 bases and 5 bases, with 10 bases remaining between them. The DNA for the CDR3 is TGTGCCAGCAGTGAGCGAGACCGGGAGACCCAGTACTTC. Translating gives CASSERDRETQYF.

This clonotype was picked up many times. This chain links TRBV6-5 with TRBJ2-4, with D unresolved. V shed 0 bases and J shed 1 base, with 16 bases lying between them. The germline V gene has CDR1 MNHEY and CDR2 SVGAGI. The CDR3 has 18 residues. The CDR3 is CASSYSIRSATAKNIQYF. The CDR3 nucleotides read TGTGCCAGCAGTTACTCGATCCGATCGGCGACCGCCAAAAACATTCAGTACTTC.

This clonotype was counted a few times. The chain links TRBV10-2 to TRBJ2-3; TRBD2 might be the D (6 bases). This CDR3 contains 16 residues. Germline V gene sequence: CDR1 WSHSY, CDR2 SAAADI. Deletions cut 0 bases from V and 5 bases from J, with 15 bases between. CDR3 in DNA: TGCGCCAGCAGTGAGTCGAGGGGACTGCCTCGAGATACGCAGTATTTT. It specifies CASSESRGLPRDTQYF.

This clonotype has just a few counts. The chain is built from TRBV7-9 and TRBJ1-1; no clear D gene. Per germline, CDR1 SEHNR and CDR2 FQNEAQ (reference sequence). V was shortened by 3 bases and J by 7 bases, with 18 bases between the two germline ends. This CDR3 region has 15 residues. CDR3 coding DNA: TGTGCCAGCAGCTTGGAGTCGGGGTATAGTGATGAAGCTTTCTTT. Translating it yields CASSLESGYSDEAFF.

This clonotype was observed at least ten times. V and J are TRBV5-1 and TRBJ2-5; 8 bases match TRBD1. The CDR3 covers 15 residues. J gave up 5 bases and V 2 bases, and 8 bases lay outside the gene matches. From germline, CDR1 is SGHRS and CDR2 YFSETQ. The CDR3 DNA sequence: TGCGCCAGCAGCTTCCGGACAGGGCTTACGGAGACCCAGTACTTC. It yields the protein CASSFRTGLTETQYF.

This clonotype occurred many times. The J gene is TRBJ1-1, the V gene TRBV14; 7 bases align to TRBD1. The CDR3 runs 13 residues. Trimming at V came to 8 bases and at J to 2 bases, leaving 5 bases not matched to a gene. The V gene's germline CDR1 is SGHDN and CDR2 FVKESK. Here the CDR3 DNA reads TGTGCCAGCGAGGGACAGCAAAACACTGAAGCTTTCTTT. This translates into CASEGQQNTEAFF.

The table lists this clonotype with a few counts. V gene TRBV29-1 combines with J gene TRBJ2-3; 8 bases line up with TRBD2. CDR3 length equals 12 residues. V dropped 6 bases and J dropped 4; count of bases not matched to a gene: 3. In germline, CDR1 is SQVTM, CDR2 ANQGSEA. CDR3 nucleotides: TGCAGCGTAGACGGGGGGGCAGATACGCAGTATTTT. The encoded protein is CSVDGGADTQYF.

This chain uses TRBV12-3 or TRBV12-4 with TRBJ2-2; D perhaps matches TRBD2 (7 bases). This CDR3 spans 15 amino acids. V lost 5 bases to trimming and J lost 4 bases, with 14 bases between them. CDR3 sequence: CASSTGGGGTGELFF. The CDR3 DNA reads as TGTGCCAGCAGTACCGGGGGAGGGGGCACCGGGGAGCTGTTTTTT.

This clonotype was seen a few times. J is TRBJ2-5 and V is TRBV5-1; D gene unclear. The V end was cut by 2 bases, the J end by 13 bases, with 12 bases between. This CDR3 has 11 residues. CDR1 and CDR2 from the germline V gene are SGHRS and YFSETQ. As DNA, the CDR3 is TGCGCCAGCAGCTTCGACATCATACGGTACTTC. It yields the protein CASSFDIIRYF.